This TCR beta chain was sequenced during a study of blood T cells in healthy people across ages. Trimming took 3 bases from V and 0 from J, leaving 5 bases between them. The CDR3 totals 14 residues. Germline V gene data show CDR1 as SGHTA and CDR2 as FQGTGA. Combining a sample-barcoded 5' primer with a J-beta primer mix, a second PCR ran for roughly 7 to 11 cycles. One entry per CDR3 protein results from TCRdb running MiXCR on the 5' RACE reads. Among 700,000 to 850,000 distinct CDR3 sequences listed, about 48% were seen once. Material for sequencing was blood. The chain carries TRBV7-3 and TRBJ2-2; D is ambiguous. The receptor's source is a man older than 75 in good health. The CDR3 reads CASSFVANTGELFF. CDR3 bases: TGTGCCAGCAGCTTTGTCGCGAACACCGGGGAGCTGTTTTTT.